This is a list of T cell receptor beta chains from one sample in a study of blood T cell repertoires in COVID-19. Profiled with immunoSEQ multiplex PCR; TCRdb holds only in-frame clones, not every one. The data hold about 250,000 clones, with around nine tenths observed a single time. Material: PBMCs or T cells enriched from blood (not recorded which). All receptors come from a woman between 45 and 65 years old who had recovered from COVID-19. Each CDR3 is given with its conserved first and last residue. The D gene is left open where the match is weak. A row's size may be missing; if present it is once, few, many or a size class.

j_call v_call d_call clone_size cdr3_aa cdr3_nt
TRBJ1-2 TRBV2 NA few CASSARDLNYGYTF TGTGCCAGCAGTGCCCGGGATCTTAACTATGGCTACACCTTC
TRBJ1-5 TRBV30 TRBD1 NA CAWGTDSNQPQHF TGTGCCTGGGGGACAGATAGCAATCAGCCCCAGCATTTT
TRBJ1-4 TRBV4-2 NA NA CASSGRWGATNEKLFF TGTGCCAGCAGCGGTCGGTGGGGGGCAACTAATGAAAAACTGTTTTTT
TRBJ1-2 TRBV19 TRBD1 NA CASSIWAGTGTTYGYTF TGTGCCAGTAGTATCTGGGCCGGGACAGGTACTACATATGGCTACACCTTC
TRBJ1-1 TRBV20-1 TRBD1 few CSASWDRGYYAEAFF TGCAGTGCTAGTTGGGACAGGGGTTACTACGCTGAAGCTTTCTTT
TRBJ1-1 TRBV27 NA NA CASSPGRSTEAFF TGTGCCAGCAGTCCGGGTAGGTCCACTGAAGCTTTCTTT
TRBJ2-3 TRBV7-6 NA NA CASSLAPSGNPDTQYF TGTGCCAGCAGCTTAGCGCCCTCAGGGAACCCAGATACGCAGTATTTT
TRBJ1-3 TRBV15 NA NA CATAPRQGGNTIYF TGTGCCACCGCCCCCAGGCAGGGAGGAAACACCATATATTTT
TRBJ2-1 TRBV5-1 TRBD2 NA CASSLLASGSLSNEQFF TGCGCCAGCAGCTTGTTGGCTAGCGGGAGTCTTAGTAATGAGCAGTTCTTC
TRBJ2-3 TRBV5-4 TRBD2 NA CASSTILGLAGGTDTQYF TGTGCCAGCAGCACAATCCTCGGACTAGCGGGAGGGACAGATACGCAGTATTTT
TRBJ2-1 TRBV5-4 NA NA CASSSSGVEQFF TGTGCCAGCAGCTCTTCGGGAGTTGAGCAGTTCTTC
TRBJ1-1 TRBV18 TRBD1 few CASSGRQGEGTEAFF TGTGCCAGCTCAGGACGACAGGGGGAGGGCACTGAAGCTTTCTTT
TRBJ1-1 TRBV2 NA NA CASSPGNTEAFF TGTGCCAGCAGTCCAGGAAACACTGAAGCTTTCTTT
TRBJ2-7 TRBV10-3 NA NA CAIRNVGPVPSEQYF TGTGCCATCAGGAATGTTGGGCCAGTACCTTCCGAGCAGTACTTC
TRBJ2-1 TRBV5-6 TRBD2 NA CASSLSLPSGRDEQFF TGTGCCAGCAGCTTGTCGCTTCCTAGCGGGAGAGATGAGCAGTTCTTC
TRBJ2-7 TRBV5-1 TRBD2 few CASSAGTSGSHGYEQYF TGCGCCAGCAGCGCCGGGACTAGCGGGAGTCACGGTTACGAGCAGTACTTC
TRBJ2-2 TRBV7-9 NA once CASSLQGSTGELFF TGTGCCAGCAGCTTACAGGGATCCACCGGGGAGCTGTTTTTT
TRBJ2-2 TRBV5-5 TRBD2 NA CASSLLGGSSSGELFF TGTGCCAGCAGCTTGCTCGGCGGGAGCTCCTCCGGGGAGCTGTTTTTT
TRBJ1-1 TRBV2 NA NA CASSVGRGGETEAFF TGTGCCAGCAGTGTGGGCAGGGGAGGGGAAACTGAAGCTTTCTTT
TRBJ2-2 TRBV7-3 TRBD2 NA CASSVTSGSNTGELFF TGTGCCAGCAGCGTAACTAGCGGGAGCAACACCGGGGAGCTGTTTTTT
TRBJ1-3 TRBV19 TRBD1 NA CATTNRGRGNTIYF TGTGCCACCACGAACAGGGGGCGAGGAAACACCATATATTTT
TRBJ1-4 TRBV6-1 NA NA CASSEARVKLFF TGTGCCAGCAGTGAAGCGCGGGTAAAACTGTTTTTT
TRBJ1-2 TRBV18 NA NA CASSPSARGYYGYTF TGTGCCAGCTCACCCTCGGCCAGGGGTTACTATGGCTACACCTTC
TRBJ1-4 TRBV7-9 NA NA CASSLDRVGEKLFF TGTGCCAGCAGCTTAGACAGGGTAGGGGAAAAACTGTTTTTT
TRBJ2-7 TRBV28 NA NA CASSLFRGSYEQYF TGTGCCAGCAGTTTATTTCGGGGTAGCTACGAGCAGTACTTC
TRBJ1-1 TRBV5-1 NA NA CASSLCGGRDEAFF TGCGCCAGCAGCTTGTGCGGGGGGCGGGATGAAGCTTTCTTT
TRBJ2-5 TRBV27 TRBD2 NA CASSASSGRRETQYF TGTGCCAGCAGTGCCTCTAGCGGGAGGAGGGAGACCCAGTACTTC